The entry below gives a single T cell receptor beta chain sequence along with its context. These data belong to a study of blood T cell repertoires in COVID-19. Across the study: Some COVID-19 samples were acute and others convalescent; all came from the United States, Italy and Spain. Nucleic acid was either cDNA or gDNA, and it came from T cells, B-cell-depleted T cells, or PBMCs.

Germline V gene data show CDR1 as MDHEN and CDR2 as SYDVKM. Between the trimmed V and J ends, which lost 4 bases and 0 bases, there was a span of 11 bases. The CDR3 is made up of 15 amino acids. Under the authors' procedure: Using reference gene primer amplification, nucleated cell counts were estimated. Data came from immunoSEQ multiplex PCR; TCRdb stores just in-frame clones and leaves some out. From that table come the V and J calls and clone size; the DNA was used to work out D and trimming. This sample has 120,000 to 150,000 clones, with over 75% found just once. This receptor was taken from a woman aged 55-69 years with active COVID-19. The chain is built from TRBV28 and TRBJ2-3; D is undetermined. The sample was peripheral blood. DNA of the CDR3: TGTGCCAGCAGTTCCCTTCACTCTAGCACAGATACGCAGTATTTT. It specifies CASSSLHSSTDTQYF.